The 15 T cell receptor beta chains in this list originate from one sample, sequenced in a study of blood T cell repertoires in COVID-19. Sequenced by immunoSEQ multiplex PCR; TCRdb stores in-frame clones only, minus some. Of about 280,000 clones listed, 65% to 90% are singletons. What was sequenced was peripheral blood. These receptors were taken from a human donor in a cohort sampled during active COVID-19.

The chain joins TRBV4-1 to TRBJ2-1; D might be TRBD2 (5 bases). The germline V gene encodes CDR1 MGHRA and CDR2 YSYEKL. The CDR3 contains 16 residues. V gave up 6 bases and J gave up 0 bases, with 15 bases separating them. The DNA of the CDR3 is TGCGCCAGCAGGTCAGCGGTCCTGAGCTCCTACAATGAGCAGTTCTTC. Amino acids: CASRSAVLSSYNEQFF.

This sequence joins TRBV9 and TRBJ1-3, with TRBD1 matching over 8 bases. The germline V gene has CDR1 SGDLS and CDR2 YYNGEE. The CDR3 covers 18 residues. V lost 4 bases and J lost 1; bases outside the gene matches: 13. The CDR3 is CASSTDRGLRGSGNTIYF. As DNA, the CDR3 is TGTGCCAGCAGCACCGACAGGGGTCTTCGTGGGTCTGGAAACACCATATATTTT.

The V call is TRBV4-1, the J call TRBJ1-1, with D perhaps TRBD1 (6 bases). Per germline, CDR1 MGHRA and CDR2 YSYEKL. The V end lost 0 bases, the J end lost 11 bases, and 16 bases lay between the germline ends. The CDR3 runs to 14 residues. The CDR3 coding sequence is TGCGCCAGCAGCCAAGACCTGGACAGAGGGTTTGCTTTCTTT. Its translation: CASSQDLDRGFAFF.

This clone was recorded only once. This chain links TRBV11-2 with TRBJ2-1; the match to TRBD2 covers 11 bases. In germline, CDR1 is SGHAT, CDR2 FQNNGV. CDR3 size: 15 residues. V trimming: 7 bases; J trimming: 15 bases; junction bases outside the gene matches: 17. As DNA, the CDR3 is TGTGCCAGCACCGTCAATCGCCAGACTAGCGGGATTCTGTTCTTC. Residues: CASTVNRQTSGILFF.

This clone was detected a few times. V gene TRBV27 combines with J gene TRBJ1-2; tentatively, D is TRBD1 (6 bases). This CDR3 has 13 residues. V lost 5 bases to trimming and J lost 4 bases, with 11 bases between them. The germline gives CDR1 MNHEY, CDR2 SMNVEV (reference sequence). CDR3 residues: CASSDRSTYGYTF. CDR3 coding DNA: TGTGCCAGCAGTGACAGGAGCACCTATGGCTACACCTTC.

The J gene is TRBJ2-7, the V gene TRBV3-1 (or the pseudogene TRBV3-2), with 7 bases lining up with TRBD2. J gave up 5 bases and V 8 bases, and 6 bases lay outside the gene matches. Germline V lookup: CDR1 LGHDT, CDR2 YNNKEL (reference sequence). This CDR3 is 12 amino acids long. CDR3 coding DNA: TGTGCCAGCGGCGGCGGGAGCCACGAGCAGTACTTC. Its protein product is CASGGGSHEQYF.

This chain uses TRBV6-1 with TRBJ1-4; perhaps TRBD1 as D (5 bases). V was shortened by 1 base and J by 6 bases, with 9 bases between the two germline ends. The germline CDR1 and CDR2 sequences are MNHNS and SASEGT. The CDR3 has 14 residues. In DNA, the CDR3 is TGTGCCAGCAGTGAAGGCAGGGTGGATGAAAAACTGTTTTTT. Its protein is CASSEGRVDEKLFF.

The genes are TRBV6-2 or TRBV6-3 and TRBJ2-1; D might be TRBD1 (6 bases). The CDR3 has 15 amino acids. Germline assignment: CDR1 MNHEY and CDR2 SVGEGT. V was pared by 2 bases and J by 4 bases, with 12 bases between. In DNA form, the CDR3 reads TGTGCCAGCAGTTACGCCCGACAGGAGTACAATGAGCAGTTCTTC. This gives the protein CASSYARQEYNEQFF.

The chain employs TRBV30 and TRBJ2-3; 9 bases line up with TRBD1. Germline CDR1 is GTSNPN and CDR2 is SVGIG (reference sequence). V shed 1 base and J 6 bases; nucleotides not matched to a gene: 8. The CDR3 length is 15 residues. CDR3 nucleotides: TGTGCCTGGAGTGCCGGGACAGGGTACGGGGATACGCAGTATTTT. Encoded protein: CAWSAGTGYGDTQYF.

The gene calls are TRBV7-9 and TRBJ2-7; D may be TRBD2 (5 bases). Trimming took 1 base from V and 5 from J, leaving 12 bases between them. CDR3 size: 14 residues. CDR1 and CDR2 from the germline V gene are SEHNR and FQNEAQ (reference sequence). For the CDR3, the DNA is TGTGCCAGCAGCTTAGGGTCGGGGTCCGACGAGCAGTACTTC. It encodes CASSLGSGSDEQYF.

The chain joins TRBV10-3 to TRBJ1-5, with TRBD1 identical over 9 bases. Germline loops: CDR1 ENHRY, CDR2 SYGVKD. The CDR3 runs 15 residues. The junction had 4 bases not matched to a gene; V was cut back by 2 bases and J by 5 bases. The CDR3 nucleotides read TGTGCCATCAGTGAGGGGACAGGGTTGTATCAGCCCCAGCATTTT. Translation gives CAISEGTGLYQPQHF.

The rearrangement joins TRBV5-6 to TRBJ1-5, with unresolved D. V dropped 0 bases and J dropped 0 bases, with 13 bases sitting between them. The CDR3 extends over 17 amino acids. CDR1 and CDR2 from the germline V gene are SGHDT and YYEEEE. CDR3 sequence: CASSLGTVDYSNQPQHF. The CDR3 DNA reads as TGTGCCAGCAGCTTGGGGACCGTCGACTATAGCAATCAGCCCCAGCATTTT.

V usage is TRBV27 and J usage is TRBJ2-1; a weak D match, TRBD1 (6 bases). Germline values: CDR1 MNHEY, CDR2 SMNVEV (reference sequence). Trimming pared 6 bases from V and 5 bases from J, leaving 17 bases between. The CDR3 sequence is 15 residues long. In DNA, the CDR3 is TGTGCCAGCAGAAAGACAGGATTCTCAAACAATGAGCAGTTCTTC. This sequence encodes CASRKTGFSNNEQFF.

The V gene is TRBV19, the J gene TRBJ1-6; no firm D call. The ends were cut back, 0 bases at V and 10 bases at J, with 10 bases in the middle. Looked up from germline, CDR1 is LNHDA and CDR2 is SQIVND (reference sequence). The CDR3 length is 14 residues. CDR3 DNA: TGTGCCAGTAGTATAGATTCCGCGCCCTCACCCCTCCACTTT. Protein product: CASSIDSAPSPLHF. Full variable domain (remainder filled in from reference TRBV19 and TRBJ1-6): DGGITQSPKYLFRKEGQNVTLSCEQNLNHDAMYWYRQDPGQGLRLIYYSQIVNDFQKGDIAEGYSVSREKKESFPLTVTSAQKNPTAFYLCASSIDSAPSPLHFGNGTRLTVT.

Note on this clone: In the same sample, other DNA sequences code for this CDR3. The chain carries TRBV29-1 and TRBJ2-7; D is perhaps TRBD1 (5 bases). Germline V CDR1 and CDR2: SQVTM, ANQGSEA. The CDR3 contains 12 residues. V was pared by 4 bases and J by 2 bases, with 9 bases between. The CDR3 bases are TGCAGCGTTGCAGACAGTACCTACGAGCAGTACTTC. Translating it yields CSVADSTYEQYF.